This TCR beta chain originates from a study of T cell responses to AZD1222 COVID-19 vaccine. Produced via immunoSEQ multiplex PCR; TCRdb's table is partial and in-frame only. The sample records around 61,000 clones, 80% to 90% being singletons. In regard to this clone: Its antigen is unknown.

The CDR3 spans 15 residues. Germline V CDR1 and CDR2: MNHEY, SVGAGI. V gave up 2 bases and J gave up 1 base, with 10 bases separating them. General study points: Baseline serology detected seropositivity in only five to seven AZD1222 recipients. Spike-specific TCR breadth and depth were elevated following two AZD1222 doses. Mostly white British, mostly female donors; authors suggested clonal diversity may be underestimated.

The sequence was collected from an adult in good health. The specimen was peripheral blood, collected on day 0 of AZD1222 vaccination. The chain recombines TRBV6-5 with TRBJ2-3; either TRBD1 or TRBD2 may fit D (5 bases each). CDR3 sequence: CASSYLGTGTDTQYF. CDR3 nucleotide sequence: TGTGCCAGCAGTTACCTCGGGACGGGCACAGATACGCAGTATTTT.